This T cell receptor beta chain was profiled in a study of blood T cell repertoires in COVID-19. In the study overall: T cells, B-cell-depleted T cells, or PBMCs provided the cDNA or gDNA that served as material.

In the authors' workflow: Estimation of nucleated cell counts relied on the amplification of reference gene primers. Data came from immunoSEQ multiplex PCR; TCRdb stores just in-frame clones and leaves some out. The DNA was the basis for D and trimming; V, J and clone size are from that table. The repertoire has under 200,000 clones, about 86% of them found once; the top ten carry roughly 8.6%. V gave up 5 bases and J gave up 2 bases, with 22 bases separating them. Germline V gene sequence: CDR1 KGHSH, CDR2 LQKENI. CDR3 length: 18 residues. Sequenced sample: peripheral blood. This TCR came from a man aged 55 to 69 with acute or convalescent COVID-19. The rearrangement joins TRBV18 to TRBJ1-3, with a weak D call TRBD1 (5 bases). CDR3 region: CASSEMAGLSSAGNTIYF. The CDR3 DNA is TGTGCCAGCTCAGAGATGGCAGGGTTAAGTTCGGCTGGAAACACCATATATTTT.